These 8 T cell receptor beta chains originate from one sample sequenced in a study of OX40 agonist ivuxolimab in advanced cancers. The table came from immunoSEQ multiplex PCR; TCRdb's copy has only in-frame clones and leaves some out. The sample has around 62,000 clones; 80% to 90% are singletons. The material sequenced was CD4+ or CD8+ T cells sorted from blood, taken in a trial of the OX40 agonist ivuxolimab. The receptors derive from an adult with an advanced solid tumor such as melanoma, head and neck, liver or kidney cancer.

The sample holds a few counts of this clone. This rearrangement joins TRBV27 to TRBJ2-3; 8 nucleotides line up with TRBD2. Germline V lookup: CDR1 MNHEY, CDR2 SMNVEV (reference sequence). With V trimmed by 6 bases and J by 0 bases, 8 bases remained unmatched. This CDR3 has 16 residues. CDR3 loop: CASRAAGVSSTDTQYF. The CDR3 DNA reads TGTGCCAGCAGGGCAGCGGGGGTTTCTAGCACAGATACGCAGTATTTT.

The chain couples TRBV13 to TRBJ2-7, with 12 bases that match TRBD1. The CDR3 sequence is 15 residues long. The V gene end was trimmed by 5 bases and the J gene end by 9 bases; junction bases not matched to a gene: 11. Germline-derived CDR1 and CDR2 are PRHDT and FYEKMQ (reference sequence). CDR3 protein: CASSRTGTGGQWQYF. CDR3 sequence (DNA): TGTGCCAGCAGCCGAACCGGGACAGGGGGCCAATGGCAGTACTTC.

The V and J genes are TRBV15 and TRBJ2-2; D not resolved. V lost 3 bases, J lost 6 bases, and 8 bases lay in between. Germline CDR1 and CDR2: LNHNV and YYDKDF (reference sequence). The CDR3 has 13 residues. CDR3 DNA: TGTGCCACCAGCAGCTTCCCCCCCGGGGAGCTGTTTTTT. It is translated as CATSSFPPGELFF.

This clone was picked up one time. The rearrangement uses TRBV5-1 and TRBJ1-2; D uncertain. The germline V gene has CDR1 SGHRS and CDR2 YFSETQ. This CDR3 has 15 amino acids. The ends were cut back, 4 bases at V and 4 bases at J, with 17 bases in the middle. DNA for the CDR3: TGCGCCAGCAGCCCAAAGGCGGACCCACGCTATGGCTACACCTTC. Amino acid sequence: CASSPKADPRYGYTF.

V gene TRBV6-1 combines with J gene TRBJ2-1; 10 bases align to TRBD2. The length of the CDR3 is 15 residues. The germline V gene encodes CDR1 MNHNS and CDR2 SASEGT. Trimming cost V 1 base and J 9 bases; bases outside gene matches: 6. The DNA of the CDR3 is TGTGCCAGCAGTGAAGGAGCGGGGGGGCCCGGTGAGCAGTTCTTC. Translating it yields CASSEGAGGPGEQFF.

This rearrangement joins TRBV11-2 to TRBJ2-5; tentative D call: TRBD1 (6 bases). V was shortened by 6 bases and J by 4 bases, with 12 bases between the two germline ends. CDR1 and CDR2 from the germline V gene are SGHAT and FQNNGV. The CDR3 contains 13 residues. CDR3 coding DNA: TGTGCCAGCAGACAGGGCAGGCGAGAGACCCAGTACTTC. Translating it yields CASRQGRRETQYF.

The V and J genes are TRBV29-1 and TRBJ2-5; TRBD1 aligns across 10 bases. After removal of 4 bases from V and 4 bases from J, the junction contained 6 bases not matched to a gene. The CDR3 contains 14 residues. From germline, CDR1 is SQVTM and CDR2 ANQGSEA. CDR3 protein: CSVAWTGGIETQYF. In nucleotides, the CDR3 is TGCAGCGTTGCTTGGACAGGGGGAATAGAGACCCAGTACTTC.

This chain connects TRBV5-1 to TRBJ2-3; no clear D. Between the trimmed V and J ends, which lost 5 bases and 0 bases, there was a span of 19 bases. This CDR3 is built from 17 residues. From germline, CDR1 is SGHRS and CDR2 YFSETQ. CDR3 coding DNA: TGCGCCAGCAGTACCCGCCCCGGAGTACCGAGCACAGATACGCAGTATTTT. It translates to CASSTRPGVPSTDTQYF.